A single sample is the source of the 17 T cell receptor beta chains below, sequenced in a study of blood T cell repertoires in COVID-19. The table came from immunoSEQ multiplex PCR; TCRdb's copy has only in-frame clones and leaves some out. The profile shows about 250,000 clones, 85% to 90% of them singletons. The sample taken for sequencing was PBMCs or T cells enriched from blood (not recorded which). Source of these receptors: a man aged 40-50 years who had recovered from COVID-19.

V gene TRBV14 combines with J gene TRBJ2-3, with a weak D call TRBD2 (6 bases). CDR3 length: 16 residues. Germline CDR1 and CDR2: SGHDN and FVKESK. Trimming shortened V by 1 base and J by 0 bases, and 11 bases separated the two germline ends. The CDR3 nucleotides read TGTGCCAGCAGCCAAGTAGGAGGGGATAGCACAGATACGCAGTATTTT. Translation: CASSQVGGDSTDTQYF.

This clone was seen a single time. The genes are TRBV28 and TRBJ1-5; 7 nucleotides align to TRBD1. V was clipped by 7 bases and J by 5 bases; unmatched bases: 11. This CDR3 region has 15 residues. Germline CDR1 and CDR2: MDHEN and SYDVKM. CDR3 loop: CASTPQGERDQPQHF. The CDR3 DNA follows: TGTGCCAGCACCCCTCAGGGGGAGCGAGATCAGCCCCAGCATTTT.

This chain joins TRBV6-2 or TRBV6-3 and TRBJ2-5, with 12 bases identical to TRBD2. The V and J ends lost 6 bases and 3 bases, in that order; junction bases with no gene match: 2. CDR3 length: 14 amino acids. Germline V gives CDR1 MNHEY, CDR2 SVGEGT. The CDR3 DNA reads as TGTGCCAGCAGCCGACTAGCGGGGGAAGAGACCCAGTACTTC. Its translation is CASSRLAGEETQYF.

The chain links TRBV19 to TRBJ2-3, with 12 bases fitting TRBD1. Losses at the gene ends were 5 bases for V and 4 bases for J; bases not matched to a gene: 4. Looked up from germline, CDR1 is LNHDA and CDR2 is SQIVND (reference sequence). The length of the CDR3 is 15 residues. CDR3 bases: TGTGCCAGTAGTCCGGGACAGGGGGCTGCAGATACGCAGTATTTT. This translates into CASSPGQGAADTQYF.

In regard to this clone: Additional DNA sequences in this sample encode the identical CDR3. The chain joins TRBV4-3 to TRBJ1-2; D not certain. CDR1 is LGHNA, CDR2 YSLEER, per germline. V shed 0 bases and J shed 4 bases, with 9 bases lying between them. The CDR3 loop spans 14 amino acids. The CDR3 sequence: CASSQERGFYGYTF. The CDR3 region has the DNA TGCGCCAGCAGCCAAGAGAGAGGTTTCTATGGCTACACCTTC.

The chain employs TRBV28 and TRBJ1-4; the D gene is possibly TRBD1 (6 bases). This CDR3 has 14 residues. Between the trimmed V and J ends, which lost 6 bases and 10 bases, there was a span of 18 bases. Per the germline V gene, CDR1 is MDHEN and CDR2 is SYDVKM. In DNA, the CDR3 is TGTGCCAGCAGACAAGGGGGTCTCGGAGGAAAACTGTTTTTT. Amino acid sequence: CASRQGGLGGKLFF.

V and J are TRBV6-5 and TRBJ2-2; tentative D call: TRBD2 (6 bases). The germline CDR1 and CDR2 sequences are MNHEY and SVGAGI. This CDR3 contains 13 residues. Trimming pared 0 bases from V and 7 bases from J, leaving 6 bases between. CDR3 region: CASSYSGGGELFF. In DNA form, the CDR3 reads TGTGCCAGCAGTTACTCGGGAGGCGGGGAGCTGTTTTTT.

The rearrangement links TRBV4-1 to TRBJ2-3; D gene unclear. CDR3 length: 17 residues. V lost 1 base to trimming and J lost 0 bases, with 14 bases between them. Germline V CDR1 and CDR2: MGHRA, YSYEKL. The CDR3 DNA sequence: TGCGCCAGCAGCCAAGTTTATGTCCGAACTAGCACAGATACGCAGTATTTT. Residues: CASSQVYVRTSTDTQYF.

The rearrangement uses TRBV4-1 and TRBJ1-2, with 7 bases that match TRBD1. The length of the CDR3 is 16 residues. The junction had 9 bases not matched to a gene; V was cut back by 0 bases and J by 5 bases. CDR1 and CDR2 from the germline V gene are MGHRA and YSYEKL. The DNA of the CDR3 is TGCGCCAGCAGCCAAGATCCGGGGACAGAGGGTTATGGCTACACCTTC. Encoded protein: CASSQDPGTEGYGYTF.

CDR3 DNA: TGTGCCAGTAGCGTACATCCCGGGGGGGGCAGAATGAACACTGAAGCTTTCTTT. Amino acids: CASSVHPGGGRMNTEAFF. This chain uses TRBV19 with TRBJ1-1, with D perhaps matching TRBD1 (6 bases). Deletions cut 6 bases from V and 0 bases from J, with 23 bases between. The CDR3 has 18 residues. Germline V gene data show CDR1 as LNHDA and CDR2 as SQIVND (reference sequence). The full variable domain, completed using reference TRBV19 and TRBJ1-1, is DGGITQSPKYLFRKEGQNVTLSCEQNLNHDAMYWYRQDPGQGLRLIYYSQIVNDFQKGDIAEGYSVSREKKESFPLTVTSAQKNPTAFYLCASSVHPGGGRMNTEAFFGQGTRLTVV.

The genes are TRBV28 and TRBJ2-1; 9 bases align to TRBD1. Trimming cost V 6 bases and J 5 bases; bases outside gene matches: 11. CDR1 is MDHEN, CDR2 SYDVKM, per germline. The CDR3 totals 16 residues. The CDR3, as DNA: TGTGCCAGCAGGACTGCCGGGACAGGGTTTGACAATGAGCAGTTCTTC. As protein: CASRTAGTGFDNEQFF.

The rearrangement joins TRBV3-1 (or the pseudogene TRBV3-2) to TRBJ1-4; 9 bases match TRBD1. Per germline, CDR1 LGHDT and CDR2 YNNKEL (reference sequence). Unmatched junction bases numbered 11, after V lost 0 bases and J lost 3 bases. This CDR3 has 19 amino acids. CDR3 in amino acids: CASSQDFRDREMSNEKLFF. The DNA for the CDR3 is TGTGCCAGCAGCCAAGATTTCAGGGACAGGGAGATGTCTAATGAAAAACTGTTTTTT.

The V gene is TRBV2, the J gene TRBJ2-1; the D gene is possibly TRBD2 (5 bases). The V gene lost 3 bases and the J gene lost 0 bases, with 6 bases spanning the gap. CDR1 and CDR2 (germline): SNHLY, FYNNEI. The CDR3 is made up of 14 amino acids. The CDR3 loop reads CASSDGISYNEQFF. The CDR3, as DNA: TGTGCCAGCAGTGACGGGATCTCCTACAATGAGCAGTTCTTC. The entire variable domain, with the rest obtained from reference TRBV2 and TRBJ2-1, is as follows: EPEVTQTPSHQVTQMGQEVILRCVPISNHLYFYWYRQILGQKVEFLVSFYNNEISEKSEIFDDQFSVERPDGSNFTLKIRSTKLEDSAMYFCASSDGISYNEQFFGPGTRLTVL.

The chain couples TRBV27 to TRBJ1-2; 9 bases are a match to TRBD1. Trimming took 6 bases from V and 5 from J; bases not matched to a gene: 10. The V gene's germline CDR1 is MNHEY and CDR2 SMNVEV (reference sequence). The CDR3 length is 15 residues. The CDR3 protein is CASSPHGTGLYGYTF. CDR3 nucleotide sequence: TGTGCCAGCAGCCCCCACGGGACAGGGTTATATGGCTACACCTTC.

The CDR3 loop reads CASSYGLLNTEAFF. CDR3 in DNA: TGTGCCAGCAGCTACGGGTTGCTGAACACTGAAGCTTTCTTT. This chain connects TRBV9 to TRBJ1-1; the D is unclear. CDR1 is SGDLS and CDR2 is YYNGEE in the germline V gene. The V and J ends lost 4 bases and 0 bases respectively, with 10 bases between them. CDR3 size: 14 residues.

This sequence joins TRBV29-1 and TRBJ1-1; unclear D gene. This CDR3 has 11 residues. From germline, CDR1 is SQVTM and CDR2 ANQGSEA. Trimming cost V 8 bases and J 1 base, with 8 bases left between them. The CDR3 loop reads CSTSRNTEAFF. The CDR3 nucleotides read TGCAGCACCTCGAGGAACACTGAAGCTTTCTTT.

The chain carries TRBV7-2 and TRBJ2-7, with TRBD2 identical over 8 bases. Germline CDR1 reads SGHTA; CDR2 reads FQGNSA. The CDR3 covers 15 residues. Losses at the gene ends were 4 bases for V and 0 bases for J; bases not matched to a gene: 5. For the CDR3, the DNA is TGTGCCAGCAGCTCTAGCGGGCTTAGCTCCTACGAGCAGTACTTC. Its translation is CASSSSGLSSYEQYF.